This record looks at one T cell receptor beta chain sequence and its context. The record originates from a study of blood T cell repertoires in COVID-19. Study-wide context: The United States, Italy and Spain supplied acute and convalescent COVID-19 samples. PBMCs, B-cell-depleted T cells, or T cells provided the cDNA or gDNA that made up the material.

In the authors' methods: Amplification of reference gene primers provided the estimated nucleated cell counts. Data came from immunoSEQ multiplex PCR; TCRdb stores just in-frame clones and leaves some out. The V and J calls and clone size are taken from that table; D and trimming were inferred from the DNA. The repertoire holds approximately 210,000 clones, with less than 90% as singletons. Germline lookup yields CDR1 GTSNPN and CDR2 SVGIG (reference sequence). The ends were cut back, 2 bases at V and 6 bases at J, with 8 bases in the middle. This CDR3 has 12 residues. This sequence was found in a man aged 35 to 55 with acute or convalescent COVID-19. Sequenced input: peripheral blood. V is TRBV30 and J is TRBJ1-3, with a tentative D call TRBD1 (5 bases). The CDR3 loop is CAWSKGINTIYF. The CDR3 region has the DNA TGTGCCTGGAGTAAGGGGATAAACACCATATATTTT.